The present T cell receptor (beta chain) was sequenced within a study of response to subunit inactivated influenza vaccine. MiXCR, applied by TCRdb to the RT-PCR reads, yields one record per CDR3 protein. Of around 650,000 distinct CDR3 sequences listed, about a sixth were seen once; the top ten hold 11%. The CDR3 runs to 14 residues. V lost 1 base to trimming and J lost 4 bases, with 10 bases between them. Germline lookup yields CDR1 MNHEY and CDR2 SMNVEV (reference sequence). This clonotype was seen many times. This clonotype was sampled from a man aged 50 to 59 who received an inactivated influenza vaccine. The chain joins TRBV27 to TRBJ2-5; D might be TRBD1 or TRBD2, each matching 5 bases. Sequences were derived from PBMCs from blood, sampled roughly 13 days after vaccination. The CDR3 sequence: CASSLYGGTETQYF. The CDR3 DNA is TGTGCCAGCAGTTTATATGGGGGTACAGAGACCCAGTACTTC.